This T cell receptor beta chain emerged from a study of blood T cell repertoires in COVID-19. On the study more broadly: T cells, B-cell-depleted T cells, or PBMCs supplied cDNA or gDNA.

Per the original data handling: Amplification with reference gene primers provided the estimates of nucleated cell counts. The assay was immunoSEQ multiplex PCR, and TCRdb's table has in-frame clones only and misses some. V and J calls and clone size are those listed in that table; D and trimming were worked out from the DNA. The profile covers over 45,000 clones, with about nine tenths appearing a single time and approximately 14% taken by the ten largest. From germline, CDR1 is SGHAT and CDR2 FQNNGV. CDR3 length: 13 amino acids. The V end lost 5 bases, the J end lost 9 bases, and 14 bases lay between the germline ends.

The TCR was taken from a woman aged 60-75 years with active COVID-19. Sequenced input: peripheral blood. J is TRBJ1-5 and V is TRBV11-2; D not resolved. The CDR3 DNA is TGTGCCAGCAGCCTCGGGGTCGAAGGGCCCCAGCATTTT. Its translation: CASSLGVEGPQHF. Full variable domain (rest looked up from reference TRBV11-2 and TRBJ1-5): EAGVAQSPRYKIIEKRQSVAFWCNPISGHATLYWYQQILGQGPKLLIQFQNNGVVDDSQLPKDRFSAERLKGVDSTLKIQPAKLEDSAVYLCASSLGVEGPQHFGDGTRLSIL.